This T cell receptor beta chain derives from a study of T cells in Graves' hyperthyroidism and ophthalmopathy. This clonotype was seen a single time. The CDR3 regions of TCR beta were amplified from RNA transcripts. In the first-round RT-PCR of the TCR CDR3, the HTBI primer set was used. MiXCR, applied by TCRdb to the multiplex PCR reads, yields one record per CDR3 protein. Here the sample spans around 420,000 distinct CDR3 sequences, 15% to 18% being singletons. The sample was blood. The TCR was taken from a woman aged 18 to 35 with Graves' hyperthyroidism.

CDR3 loop: CASIPFLRGTEAFF. The CDR3 DNA sequence: TGTGCCAGCATTCCCTTTCTACGAGGTACTGAAGCTTTCTTT. The rearrangement joins TRBV28 to TRBJ1-1; no clear D. Per the germline V gene, CDR1 is MDHEN and CDR2 is SYDVKM. This CDR3 is 14 amino acids long. Trimming cost V 7 bases and J 5 bases, with 17 bases left between them.